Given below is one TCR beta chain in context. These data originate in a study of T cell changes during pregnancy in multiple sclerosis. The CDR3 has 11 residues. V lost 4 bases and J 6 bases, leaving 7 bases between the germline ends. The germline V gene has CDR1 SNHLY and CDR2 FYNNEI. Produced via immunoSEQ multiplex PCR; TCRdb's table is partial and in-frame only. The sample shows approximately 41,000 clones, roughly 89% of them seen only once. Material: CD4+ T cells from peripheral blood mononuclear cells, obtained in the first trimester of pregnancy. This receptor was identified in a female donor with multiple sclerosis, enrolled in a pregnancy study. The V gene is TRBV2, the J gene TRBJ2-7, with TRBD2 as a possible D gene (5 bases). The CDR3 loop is CASSVTSEQYF. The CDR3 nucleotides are TGTGCCAGCAGTGTCACTAGCGAGCAGTACTTC.